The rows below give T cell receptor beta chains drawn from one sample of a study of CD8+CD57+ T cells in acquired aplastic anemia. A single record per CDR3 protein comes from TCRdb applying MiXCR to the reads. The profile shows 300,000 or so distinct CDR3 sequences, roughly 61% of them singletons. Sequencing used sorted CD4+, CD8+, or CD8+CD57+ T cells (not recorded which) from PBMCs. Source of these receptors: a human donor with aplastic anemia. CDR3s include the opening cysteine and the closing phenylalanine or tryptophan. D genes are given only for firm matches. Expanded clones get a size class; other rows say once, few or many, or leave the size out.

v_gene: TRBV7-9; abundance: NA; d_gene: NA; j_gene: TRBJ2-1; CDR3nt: TGTGCCAGCAGCCGCGGGACAGAGCAGTTCTTC; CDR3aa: CASSRGTEQFF
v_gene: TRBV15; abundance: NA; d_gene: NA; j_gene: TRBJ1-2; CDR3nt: TGTGCCACCAGCAGAGATCTTCGGGATTACTATGGCTACACCTTC; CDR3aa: CATSRDLRDYYGYTF
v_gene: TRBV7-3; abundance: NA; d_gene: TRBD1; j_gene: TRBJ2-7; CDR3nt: TGTGCCAGCAGCTTAATCCCCGGACAGGGGACCTACGAGCAGTACTTC; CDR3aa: CASSLIPGQGTYEQYF
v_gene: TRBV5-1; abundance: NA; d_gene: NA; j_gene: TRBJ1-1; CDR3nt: TGCGCCAGCAGCTTGGCCACAGCTAACGCTGAAGCTTTCTTT; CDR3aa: CASSLATANAEAFF
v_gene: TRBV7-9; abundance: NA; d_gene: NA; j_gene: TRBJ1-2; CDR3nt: TGTGCCAGCAGCTTAGAGGGGGGGCGAAACTATGGCTACACCTTC; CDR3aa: CASSLEGGRNYGYTF
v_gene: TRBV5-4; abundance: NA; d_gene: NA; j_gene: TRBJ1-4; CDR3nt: TGTGCCAGCAGCTTGCGGGGGACAACTACTGAAAAACTGATTTTT; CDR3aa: CASSLRGTTTEKLIF
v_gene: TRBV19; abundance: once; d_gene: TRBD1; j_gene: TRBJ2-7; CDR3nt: TGTGCCAGTAGTCCTACAGGGGGCAACGAGCAGTACTTC; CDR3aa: CASSPTGGNEQYF
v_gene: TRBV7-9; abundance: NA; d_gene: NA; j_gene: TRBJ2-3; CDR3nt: TGTGCCAGCAGCTTAAGGTCAAAGAGCAATGAGCAGTATTTT; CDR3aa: CASSLRSKSNEQYF
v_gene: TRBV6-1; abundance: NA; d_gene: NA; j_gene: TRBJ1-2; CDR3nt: TGTGCCAGCGGTGAGTTTTGGGGGGCGGATGGCTACACTTTC; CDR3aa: CASGEFWGADGYTF
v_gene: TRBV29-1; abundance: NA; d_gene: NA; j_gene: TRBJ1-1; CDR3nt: TGCAGCGTTGACCCGGGGTACACTGAAGCTTTCTTT; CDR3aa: CSVDPGYTEAFF
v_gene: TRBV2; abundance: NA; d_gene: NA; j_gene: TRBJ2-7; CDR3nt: TGTGCCAGCAGCGTTCGGGACACTGGCTACGAGCAGTACTTC; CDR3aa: CASSVRDTGYEQYF
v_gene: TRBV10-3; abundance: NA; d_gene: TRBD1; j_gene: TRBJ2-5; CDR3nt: TGTGCCAGCAGTGTAGGGACCGGGACAGGTCAAGAGACCCAGTACTTC; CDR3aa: CASSVGTGTGQETQYF
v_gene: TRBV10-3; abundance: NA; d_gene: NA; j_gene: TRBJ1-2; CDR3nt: TGTGCCATCTCGGCACAGACCACTAGCGGCTACACCTTC; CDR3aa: CAISAQTTSGYTF
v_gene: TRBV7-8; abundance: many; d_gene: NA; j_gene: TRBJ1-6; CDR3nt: TGTGCCAGCAGCTATAGGGGGGCAGGTTCAGGGTCACCCCTCCACTTT; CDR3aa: CASSYRGAGSGSPLHF
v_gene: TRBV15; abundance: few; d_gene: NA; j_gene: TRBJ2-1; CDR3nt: TGTGCCACCAGCAGAGATAACCAGAAGCAGTTCTTC; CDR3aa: CATSRDNQKQFF
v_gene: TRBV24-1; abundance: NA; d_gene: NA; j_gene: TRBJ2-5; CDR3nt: TGTGCCACCAGTGATTCAGGGGGGCCGGAGACCCAGTACTTC; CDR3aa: CATSDSGGPETQYF
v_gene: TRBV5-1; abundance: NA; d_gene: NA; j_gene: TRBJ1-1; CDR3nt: TGCGCCAGCAGCCCCGACGGGGCTGAAGCTTTCTTT; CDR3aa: CASSPDGAEAFF
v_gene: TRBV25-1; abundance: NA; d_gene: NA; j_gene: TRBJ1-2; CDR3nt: TGTGCCAGCAGTGGGGATGCAGCTACTTGGTCTGGCTACACCTTC; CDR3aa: CASSGDAATWSGYTF
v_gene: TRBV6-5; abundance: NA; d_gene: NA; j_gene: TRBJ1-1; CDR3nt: TGTGCCAGCAGTTACGGCATACAGGATCACCGGGGAGCTTTCTTT; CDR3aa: CASSYGIQDHRGAFF
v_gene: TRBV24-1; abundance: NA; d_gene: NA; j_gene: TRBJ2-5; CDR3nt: TGTGCCACCAGTGATCAACAGGGCTTTCAAGAGACCCAGTACTTC; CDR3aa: CATSDQQGFQETQYF
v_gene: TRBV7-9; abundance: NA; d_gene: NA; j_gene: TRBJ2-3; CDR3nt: TGTGCCAGCAGCTTAGGTTTGCCAGGGGACACAGATACGCAGTATTTT; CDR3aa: CASSLGLPGDTDTQYF
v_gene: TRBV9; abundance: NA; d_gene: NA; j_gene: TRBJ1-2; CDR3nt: TGTGCCAGCAGCGCTGAGGGGCACGTACTCTATGGCTACACCTTC; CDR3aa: CASSAEGHVLYGYTF
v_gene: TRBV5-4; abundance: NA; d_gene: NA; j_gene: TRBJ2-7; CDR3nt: TGTGCCAGCAGCTTGGGTCGGGGTCTGGATTACGAGCAGTACTTC; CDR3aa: CASSLGRGLDYEQYF
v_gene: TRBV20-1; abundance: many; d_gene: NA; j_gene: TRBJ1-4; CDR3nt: TGCAGTGCCCCCGGGGGTGAAAAACTGTTTTTT; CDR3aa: CSAPGGEKLFF
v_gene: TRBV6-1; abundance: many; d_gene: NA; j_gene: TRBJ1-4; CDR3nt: TGTGCCAGCAGAAACACGGGCCGAAAAGGGGAAAAACTGTTTTTT; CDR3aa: CASRNTGRKGEKLFF
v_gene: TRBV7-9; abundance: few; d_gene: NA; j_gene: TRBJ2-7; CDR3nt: TGTGCCAGCAGCTTTAACCGGGCCGCCGAGCAGTACTTC; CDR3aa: CASSFNRAAEQYF
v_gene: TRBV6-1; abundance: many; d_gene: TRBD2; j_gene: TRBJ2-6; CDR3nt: TGTGCCAGCAGGCGGGAGCTTGGGGCCAACGTCCTGACTTTC; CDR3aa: CASRRELGANVLTF
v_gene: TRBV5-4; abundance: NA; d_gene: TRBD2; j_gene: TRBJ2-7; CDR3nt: TGTGCCAGCAGCCCCGGGACTACCCTAGGATACGAGCAGTACTTC; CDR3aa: CASSPGTTLGYEQYF
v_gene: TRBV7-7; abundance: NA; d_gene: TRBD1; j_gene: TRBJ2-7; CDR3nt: TGTGCTAGCAGCCCAACCGACAGGGGGCCGTACGAGCAGTACTTC; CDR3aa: CASSPTDRGPYEQYF
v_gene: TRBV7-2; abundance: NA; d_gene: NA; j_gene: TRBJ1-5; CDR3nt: TGTGCCAGCGGCTTAGCGCGGACTGCCTGGGGACAGCCCCAGCATTTT; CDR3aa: CASGLARTAWGQPQHF
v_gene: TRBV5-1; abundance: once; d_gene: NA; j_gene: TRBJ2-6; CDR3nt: TGCGCCAGCAGCTTGGCCGATGGGGCCAACGTCCTGACTTTC; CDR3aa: CASSLADGANVLTF
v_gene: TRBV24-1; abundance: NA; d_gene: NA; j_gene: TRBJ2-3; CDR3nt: TGTGCCACCAGCCTAGAGGATACGCAGTATTTT; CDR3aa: CATSLEDTQYF
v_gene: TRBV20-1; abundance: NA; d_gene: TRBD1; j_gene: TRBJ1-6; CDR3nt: TGCAGTGCTCCAACAGGGGGCGACTCACCCCTCCACTTT; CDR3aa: CSAPTGGDSPLHF
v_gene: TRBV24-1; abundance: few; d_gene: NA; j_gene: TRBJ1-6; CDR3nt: TGTGCCACCAGTGGGAGTAGCGGTTCACCCCTCCACTTT; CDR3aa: CATSGSSGSPLHF
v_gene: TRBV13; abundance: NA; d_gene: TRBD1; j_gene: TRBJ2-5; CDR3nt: TGTGCCAGCAGCTTAGGTTCGGGGACAGGGGTACAAGAGACCCAGTACTTC; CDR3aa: CASSLGSGTGVQETQYF
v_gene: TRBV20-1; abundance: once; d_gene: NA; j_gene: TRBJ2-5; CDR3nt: TGCAGTGCTGCCCCGGGAAAGGAGTTGGAGACCCAGTACTTC; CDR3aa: CSAAPGKELETQYF
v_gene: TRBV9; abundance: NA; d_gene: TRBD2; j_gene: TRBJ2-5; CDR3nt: TGTGCCAGCAGCGTAGGGGGGGGGGGAGCCGGAGAGACCCAGTACTTC; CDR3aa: CASSVGGGGAGETQYF
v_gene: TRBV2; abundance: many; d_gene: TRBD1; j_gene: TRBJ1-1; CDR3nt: TGTGCCAGCAGTGAGCAGGGGGCCCCGAACACTGAAGCTTTCTTT; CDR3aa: CASSEQGAPNTEAFF
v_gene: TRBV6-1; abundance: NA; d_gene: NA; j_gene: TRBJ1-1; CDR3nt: NA; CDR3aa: CASSDSGQGNEAFF
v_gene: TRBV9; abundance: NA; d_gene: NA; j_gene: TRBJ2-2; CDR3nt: TGTGCCAGCAGCGTAGAGCAATCGAACACCGGGGAGCTGTTTTTT; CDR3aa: CASSVEQSNTGELFF
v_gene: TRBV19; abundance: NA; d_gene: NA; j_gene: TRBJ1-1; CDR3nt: TGTGCCAGTAGTGACACGGTTTTGGAAAACACTGAAGCTTTCTTT; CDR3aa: CASSDTVLENTEAFF
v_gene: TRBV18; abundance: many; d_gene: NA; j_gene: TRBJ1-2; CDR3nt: TGTGCCAGCTCCCTCCGGGGGTATAACTATGGCTACACCTTC; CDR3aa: CASSLRGYNYGYTF
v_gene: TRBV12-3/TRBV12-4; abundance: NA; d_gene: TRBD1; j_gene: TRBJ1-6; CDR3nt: TGTGCCAGCAGACAAGACCCTACAGGGGTATCACCCCTCCACTTT; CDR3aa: CASRQDPTGVSPLHF
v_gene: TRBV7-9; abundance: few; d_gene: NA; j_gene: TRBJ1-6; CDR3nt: TGTGCCAGCAGCTTGGCCCTCGGAGGTTCACCCCTCCACTTT; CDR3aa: CASSLALGGSPLHF
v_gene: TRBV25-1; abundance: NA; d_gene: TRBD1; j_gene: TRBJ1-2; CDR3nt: TGTGCCAGCAGTGAATTCCGGACAGGGGGGAGCTATGGCTACACCTTC; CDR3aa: CASSEFRTGGSYGYTF